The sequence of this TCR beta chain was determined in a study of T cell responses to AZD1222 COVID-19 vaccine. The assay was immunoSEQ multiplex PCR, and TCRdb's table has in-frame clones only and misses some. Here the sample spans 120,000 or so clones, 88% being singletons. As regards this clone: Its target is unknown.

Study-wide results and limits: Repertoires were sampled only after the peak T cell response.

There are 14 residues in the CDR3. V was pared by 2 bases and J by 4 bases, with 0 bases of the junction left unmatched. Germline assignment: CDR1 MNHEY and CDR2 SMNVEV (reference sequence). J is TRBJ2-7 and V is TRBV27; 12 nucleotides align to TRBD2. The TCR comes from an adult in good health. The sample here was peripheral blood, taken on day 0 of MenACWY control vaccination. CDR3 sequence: CASSLTSGRYEQYF. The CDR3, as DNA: TGTGCCAGCAGTTTAACTAGCGGGAGGTACGAGCAGTACTTC.